Below are 32 T cell receptor beta chains sequenced from a single sample in a study of blood T cell repertoires in COVID-19. Sequencing used immunoSEQ multiplex PCR; TCRdb keeps in-frame clones, though not all of them. In the table there are fewer than 25,000 clones, approximately 90% of which are singletons. The specimen sequenced was peripheral blood. These receptors were taken from a woman aged 55-69 years with active COVID-19.

J is TRBJ1-1 and V is TRBV2, with D uncertain. V shed 4 bases and J shed 1 base, with 13 bases lying between them. This CDR3 has 15 residues. Per the germline V gene, CDR1 is SNHLY and CDR2 is FYNNEI. CDR3 nucleotides: TGTGCCAGCAGTGGTCAGGCACCAAGGAACACTGAAGCTTTCTTT. Encoded protein: CASSGQAPRNTEAFF.

The J gene is TRBJ2-7, the V gene TRBV29-1, with TRBD1 as a possible D gene (5 bases). The CDR3 sequence is 12 residues long. CDR1 is SQVTM and CDR2 is ANQGSEA in the germline V gene. V lost 6 bases and J lost 6, with 15 bases in between. CDR3 DNA: TGCAGCGTCCCTGGGGCGGCAGCCGAGCAGTACTTC. It codes for CSVPGAAAEQYF.

The chain has TRBV19 and TRBJ2-7; TRBD1 matches at 8 bases. The germline V gene encodes CDR1 LNHDA and CDR2 SQIVND (reference sequence). CDR3 size: 15 residues. The V and J ends lost 5 bases and 0 bases, in that order; junction bases with no gene match: 6. CDR3 region: CASSGRQGSSYEQYF. The CDR3 DNA sequence: TGTGCCAGTAGTGGGCGACAGGGGAGCTCCTACGAGCAGTACTTC. Filled out from reference TRBV19 and TRBJ2-7, the complete variable domain reads DGGITQSPKYLFRKEGQNVTLSCEQNLNHDAMYWYRQDPGQGLRLIYYSQIVNDFQKGDIAEGYSVSREKKESFPLTVTSAQKNPTAFYLCASSGRQGSSYEQYFGPGTRLTVT.

J is TRBJ2-4 and V is TRBV27; unclear D gene. This CDR3 region has 15 residues. CDR1 and CDR2 (germline): MNHEY, SMNVEV (reference sequence). V was pared by 4 bases and J by 0 bases, with 10 bases between. CDR3 in amino acids: CASSSSRLAKNIQYF. The CDR3 nucleotides read TGTGCCAGCAGTTCGTCTAGGCTAGCCAAAAACATTCAGTACTTC.

The chain joins TRBV6-5 to TRBJ2-7, with no clear D. The V end was cut by 0 bases, the J end by 6 bases, with 9 bases between. The CDR3 extends over 13 amino acids. Germline assignment: CDR1 MNHEY and CDR2 SVGAGI. This CDR3 reads CASSYSSPGEQYF. Here the CDR3 DNA reads TGTGCCAGCAGTTACTCGAGCCCAGGCGAGCAGTACTTC.

The chain has TRBV5-4 and TRBJ2-3, with D possibly being TRBD1 (6 bases). This CDR3 region has 14 residues. Between the trimmed V and J ends, which lost 1 base and 2 bases, there was a span of 8 bases. Germline values: CDR1 SGHNT, CDR2 YYREEE (reference sequence). The CDR3 nucleotides are TGTGCCAGCAGCTTGAGGACAGCCACAGATACGCAGTATTTT. It is translated as CASSLRTATDTQYF.

The chain couples TRBV3-1 (or the pseudogene TRBV3-2) to TRBJ2-3; D is undetermined. V lost 4 bases, J lost 6 bases, and 11 bases lay in between. The germline CDR1 and CDR2 sequences are LGHDT and YNNKEL (reference sequence). The CDR3 loop spans 13 amino acids. The CDR3 is CASSPDPADTQYF. The CDR3 nucleotides are TGTGCCAGCAGCCCCGACCCAGCGGATACGCAGTATTTT.

The chain couples TRBV6-5 to TRBJ2-7; D is perhaps TRBD1 (5 bases). The length of the CDR3 is 13 residues. Germline loops: CDR1 MNHEY, CDR2 SVGAGI. Trimming took off 6 bases at V and 1 base at J, with 10 bases between the two ends. The CDR3 DNA follows: TGTGCCAGCAGCCTTGGACAATCCTACGAGCAGTACTTC. It codes for CASSLGQSYEQYF.

This clone is a singleton in its sample. The chain combines TRBV6-1 with TRBJ2-1; D may be TRBD2 (7 bases). The CDR3 has 16 residues. Germline-derived CDR1 and CDR2 are MNHNS and SASEGT. V was trimmed by 2 bases and J by 5 bases, leaving 16 bases between them. Written as DNA, the CDR3 is TGTGCCAGCAGTGAACGACCCAGGGGAGGGAACAATGAGCAGTTCTTC. It encodes CASSERPRGGNNEQFF.

This sequence joins TRBV4-1 and TRBJ2-3; 12 bases line up with TRBD2. The CDR3 totals 21 residues. Germline V CDR1 and CDR2: MGHRA, YSYEKL. Unmatched junction bases numbered 14, after V lost 1 base and J lost 0 bases. CDR3 nucleotides: TGCGCCAGCAGCCAAGTCCCCCTTCTAGCGGGGGGGATGCATAGCACAGATACGCAGTATTTT. Translating it yields CASSQVPLLAGGMHSTDTQYF.

The gene calls are TRBV10-3 and TRBJ2-1, with 11 bases identical to TRBD2. Germline V gene lookup returns CDR1 ENHRY and CDR2 SYGVKD. The CDR3 is 15 amino acids. Germline trimming cut 1 base from V and 6 bases from J; bases unmatched to any gene: 2. CDR3 sequence reads: CAISELAGGRNEQFF. CDR3 coding DNA: TGTGCCATCAGTGAGTTAGCGGGGGGGCGCAATGAGCAGTTCTTC.

This chain uses TRBV5-6 with TRBJ1-3; D perhaps matches TRBD1 (5 bases). V lost 1 base to trimming and J lost 2 bases, with 10 bases between them. The CDR3 contains 15 residues. CDR1 SGHDT and CDR2 YYEEEE come from the germline V gene. The CDR3 loop is CASSLYQGAGNTIYF. The CDR3 DNA follows: TGTGCCAGCAGCTTGTATCAGGGTGCTGGAAACACCATATATTTT.

This clone has a handful of counts. CDR3 sequence (DNA): TGTGCCAGCAGTTTCAGGGAGGGTCAGCCCCAGCATTTT. This codes for CASSFREGQPQHF. This rearrangement joins TRBV27 to TRBJ1-5; a possible D gene is TRBD1 (5 bases). Germline V CDR1 and CDR2: MNHEY, SMNVEV (reference sequence). The CDR3 is made up of 13 amino acids. V gave up 3 bases and J gave up 6 bases, with 9 bases separating them.

The chain has TRBV6-5 and TRBJ1-5; the D gene is possibly TRBD1 (5 bases). The CDR3 contains 14 residues. With 6 bases removed from V and 1 base from J, the gap between germline ends came to 10 bases. Germline CDR1 reads MNHEY; CDR2 reads SVGAGI. The CDR3 sequence is CASRMTESNQPQHF. In nucleotides, the CDR3 is TGTGCCAGCAGAATGACAGAAAGCAATCAGCCCCAGCATTTT.

V is TRBV18 and J is TRBJ1-3; possible D gene TRBD1, 6 bases. With 2 bases removed from V and 4 bases from J, the gap between germline ends came to 12 bases. This CDR3 comprises 15 residues. CDR1 KGHSH and CDR2 LQKENI come from the germline V gene. CDR3 bases: TGTGCCAGCTCACCAGCCCGGGACAACGGAAACACCATATATTTT. Translation: CASSPARDNGNTIYF.

The chain carries TRBV7-8 and TRBJ2-3; D possibly corresponds to TRBD1 (6 bases). The CDR3 contains 17 residues. Germline loops: CDR1 SGHVS, CDR2 FQNEAQ. Trimming removed 1 base at V and 1 base at J, with 15 bases between. In DNA, the CDR3 is TGTGCCAGCAGCTTAGAGAGCAGGGGTTCGGGCACAGATACGCAGTATTTT. Its translation: CASSLESRGSGTDTQYF. The complete variable domain, with remaining parts taken from reference TRBV7-8 and TRBJ2-3, reads GAGVSQSPRYKVAKRGQDVALRCDPISGHVSLFWYQQALGQGPEFLTYFQNEAQLDKSGLPSDRFFAERPEGSVSTLKIQRTQQEDSAVYLCASSLESRGSGTDTQYFGPGTRLTVL.

This chain joins TRBV7-9 and TRBJ2-5, with 11 bases identical to TRBD2. V dropped 5 bases and J dropped 3; count of bases not matched to a gene: 2. Germline V CDR1 and CDR2: SEHNR, FQNEAQ (reference sequence). This CDR3 has 14 residues. The CDR3, as DNA: TGTGCCAGCAGCCAGACTAGCGGGGAAGAGACCCAGTACTTC. This translates into CASSQTSGEETQYF. The full variable domain, with the rest looked up from reference TRBV7-9 and TRBJ2-5, is DTGVSQNPRHKITKRGQNVTFRCDPISEHNRLYWYRQTLGQGPEFLTYFQNEAQLEKSRLLSDRFSAERPKGSFSTLEIQRTEQGDSAMYLCASSQTSGEETQYFGPGTRLLVL.

V gene TRBV5-8 combines with J gene TRBJ2-5; 10 nucleotides line up with TRBD1. Looked up from germline, CDR1 is SGHTS and CDR2 is YDEGEE. The J segment lost 0 bases and the V segment lost 4 bases, leaving 6 bases of the junction unmatched. This CDR3 comprises 16 residues. CDR3 loop: CASSPGTGVYQETQYF. The CDR3 coding sequence is TGTGCCAGCAGCCCCGGGACAGGGGTATACCAAGAGACCCAGTACTTC.

This chain links TRBV5-4 with TRBJ2-7, with D possibly TRBD1 on 5 matching bases. The germline V and J ends were trimmed by 2 bases and 3 bases, with 6 bases remaining between them. There are 12 residues in the CDR3. Germline V gene data show CDR1 as SGHNT and CDR2 as YYREEE (reference sequence). CDR3 sequence (DNA): TGTGCCAGCAGCTTTCAGGGCTACGAGCAGTACTTC. It is translated as CASSFQGYEQYF.

CDR3 amino acids: CASSADRGRNQPQHF. For the CDR3, the DNA is TGTGCCAGCAGCGCGGACAGGGGCCGGAATCAGCCCCAGCATTTT. This chain joins TRBV5-6 and TRBJ1-5; 9 positions agree with TRBD1. Trimming cost V 4 bases and J 4 bases; bases outside gene matches: 6. The CDR3 has 15 amino acids. Germline V lookup: CDR1 SGHDT, CDR2 YYEEEE.

The rearrangement links TRBV27 to TRBJ1-4; D remains unclear. V was clipped by 5 bases and J by 4 bases, with 17 bases between them. Germline V lookup: CDR1 MNHEY, CDR2 SMNVEV (reference sequence). CDR3 size: 16 residues. The CDR3 nucleotides read TGTGCCAGCAGTCGAGGGTCCCTTCAGTATAATGAAAAACTGTTTTTT. It translates to CASSRGSLQYNEKLFF. Looking up the rest from reference TRBV27 and TRBJ1-4 gives the full variable domain: EAQVTQNPRYLITVTGKKLTVTCSQNMNHEYMSWYRQDPGLGLRQIYYSMNVEVTDKGDVPEGYKVSRKEKRNFPLILESPSPNQTSLYFCASSRGSLQYNEKLFFGSGTQLSVL.

The table lists this clone with a count of one. The J gene is TRBJ2-7, the V gene TRBV6-6; weak D call: TRBD2 (5 bases). Trimming took off 6 bases at V and 3 bases at J, with 12 bases between the two ends. Germline CDR1 and CDR2: MNHNY and SVGAGI (reference sequence). This CDR3 has 13 amino acids. The chain's CDR3 is CASRAGEIYEQYF. DNA of the CDR3: TGTGCCAGCAGAGCCGGGGAAATCTACGAGCAGTACTTC.

This chain joins TRBV6-1 and TRBJ1-2; a possible D gene is TRBD1 (5 bases). The germline gives CDR1 MNHNS, CDR2 SASEGT. Trimming took 3 bases from V and 5 from J, leaving 13 bases between them. CDR3 length: 14 residues. CDR3 sequence reads: CASSETSGNYGYTF. The CDR3 bases are TGTGCCAGCAGTGAGACCTCAGGGAATTATGGCTACACCTTC.

The chain couples TRBV13 to TRBJ1-5; no firm D call. Germline-derived CDR1 and CDR2 are PRHDT and FYEKMQ (reference sequence). V was pared by 2 bases and J by 6 bases, with 5 bases between. This CDR3 comprises 12 residues. The CDR3 DNA is TGTGCCAGCAGCTTACGGGGTCAGCCCCAGCATTTT. Encoded protein: CASSLRGQPQHF.

The chain recombines TRBV7-9 with TRBJ1-5; no definite D call. The V gene lost 1 base and the J gene lost 6 bases, with 7 bases spanning the gap. There are 13 residues in the CDR3. Germline V gives CDR1 SEHNR, CDR2 FQNEAQ (reference sequence). The chain's CDR3 is CASSLVGVQPQHF. The CDR3 DNA follows: TGTGCCAGCAGCTTAGTAGGAGTTCAGCCCCAGCATTTT.

The CDR3 DNA reads TGTGCCAGCAGTTTGCCAGGGAAGTTCAAAGCCAAAAACATTCAGTACTTC. As protein: CASSLPGKFKAKNIQYF. The rearrangement links TRBV27 to TRBJ2-4; D perhaps matches TRBD1 (5 bases). Germline values: CDR1 MNHEY, CDR2 SMNVEV (reference sequence). This CDR3 is built from 17 residues. V lost 3 bases and J lost 0, with 15 bases in between.

The genes are TRBV7-8 and TRBJ1-1; D uncertain. Trimming stripped 1 base from V and 5 bases from J, with 14 bases between. The germline V gene has CDR1 SGHVS and CDR2 FQNEAQ. The CDR3 contains 15 residues. CDR3 DNA sequence: TGTGCCAGCAGCTTAGTTCCGGGTTGGAGTACTGAAGCTTTCTTT. Translated: CASSLVPGWSTEAFF.

This chain uses TRBV4-1 with TRBJ1-5; a possible D gene is TRBD1 (6 bases). Trimming removed 1 base at V and 9 bases at J, with 13 bases between. In germline, CDR1 is MGHRA, CDR2 YSYEKL. This CDR3 is 14 amino acids long. The DNA for the CDR3 is TGCGCCAGCAGCCAAGGGGACACCTCGTGGCCCCAGCATTTT. Translated, it gives CASSQGDTSWPQHF.

The V call is TRBV6-1, the J call TRBJ1-5; TRBD1 matches at 10 bases. V trimming: 2 bases; J trimming: 6 bases; junction bases outside the gene matches: 13. Germline V lookup: CDR1 MNHNS, CDR2 SASEGT. This CDR3 spans 18 amino acids. CDR3 region: CASSERPSTWDRGQPQHF. The CDR3 DNA is TGTGCCAGCAGTGAACGTCCCTCCACTTGGGACAGGGGTCAGCCCCAGCATTTT.

The genes are TRBV5-1 and TRBJ2-1; maybe TRBD1 (6 bases). The CDR3 extends over 14 amino acids. V was trimmed by 4 bases and J by 8 bases, leaving 16 bases between them. CDR1 is SGHRS and CDR2 is YFSETQ in the germline V gene. CDR3 bases: TGCGCCAGCAGCCTTTTCGGTGGGGGCGATGAGCAGTTCTTC. Protein sequence: CASSLFGGGDEQFF.

This chain links TRBV23-1 with TRBJ2-7; 7 nucleotides line up with TRBD1. TRBV23-1 qualifies as an ORF whose function is uncertain. The CDR3 runs to 14 residues. This CDR3 reads CVMTRTGRTDEQYF. The CDR3 DNA reads as TGCGTCATGACTCGGACAGGACGTACGGACGAGCAGTACTTC.

The chain has TRBV5-1 and TRBJ2-1; 9 bases fit TRBD2. The CDR3 has 16 residues. V lost 1 base and J lost 2; bases outside the gene matches: 4. CDR1 SGHRS and CDR2 YFSETQ come from the germline V gene. The chain's CDR3 is CASSLSGGMAYNEQFF. The CDR3 bases are TGCGCCAGCAGCTTGAGCGGGGGGATGGCCTACAATGAGCAGTTCTTC.